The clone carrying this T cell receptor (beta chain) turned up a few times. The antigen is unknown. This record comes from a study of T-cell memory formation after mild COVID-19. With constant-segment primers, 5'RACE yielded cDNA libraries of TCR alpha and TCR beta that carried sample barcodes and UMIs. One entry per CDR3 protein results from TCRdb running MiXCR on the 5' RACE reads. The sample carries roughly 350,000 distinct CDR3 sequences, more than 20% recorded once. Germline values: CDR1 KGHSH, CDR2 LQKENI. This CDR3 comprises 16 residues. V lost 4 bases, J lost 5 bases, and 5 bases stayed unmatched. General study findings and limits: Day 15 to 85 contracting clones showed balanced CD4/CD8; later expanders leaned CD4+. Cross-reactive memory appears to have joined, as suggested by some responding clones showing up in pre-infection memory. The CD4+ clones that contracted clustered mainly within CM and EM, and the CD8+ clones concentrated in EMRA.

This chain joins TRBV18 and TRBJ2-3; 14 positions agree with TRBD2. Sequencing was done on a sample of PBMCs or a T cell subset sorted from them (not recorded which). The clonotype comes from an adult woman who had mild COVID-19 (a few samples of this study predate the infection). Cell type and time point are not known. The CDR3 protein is CASSLGTSGSQDTQYF. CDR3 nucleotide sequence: TGTGCCAGCTCACTCGGGACTAGCGGGAGTCAAGATACGCAGTATTTT. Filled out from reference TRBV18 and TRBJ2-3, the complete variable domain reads NAGVMQNPRHLVRRRGQEARLRCSPMKGHSHVYWYRQLPEEGLKFMVYLQKENIIDESGMPKERFSAEFPKEGPSILRIQQVVRGDSAAYFCASSLGTSGSQDTQYFGPGTRLTVL.